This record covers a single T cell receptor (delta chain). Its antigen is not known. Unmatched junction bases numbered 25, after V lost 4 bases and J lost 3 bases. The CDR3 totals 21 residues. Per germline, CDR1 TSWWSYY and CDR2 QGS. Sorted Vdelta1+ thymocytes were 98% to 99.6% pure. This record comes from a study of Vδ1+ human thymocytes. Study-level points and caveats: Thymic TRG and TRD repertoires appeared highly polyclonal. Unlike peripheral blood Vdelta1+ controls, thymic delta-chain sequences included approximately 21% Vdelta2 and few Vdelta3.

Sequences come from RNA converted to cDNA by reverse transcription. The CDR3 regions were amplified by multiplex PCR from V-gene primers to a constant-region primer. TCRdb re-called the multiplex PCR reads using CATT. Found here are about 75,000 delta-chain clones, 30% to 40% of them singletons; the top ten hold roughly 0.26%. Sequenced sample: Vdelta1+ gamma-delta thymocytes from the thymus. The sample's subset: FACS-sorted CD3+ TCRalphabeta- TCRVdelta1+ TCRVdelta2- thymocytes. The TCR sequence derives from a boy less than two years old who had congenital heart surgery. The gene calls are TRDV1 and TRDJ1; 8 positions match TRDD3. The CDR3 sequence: CALGAFLRKIGTGGKADKLIF. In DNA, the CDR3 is TGTGCTCTTGGGGCTTTCCTCCGTAAGATTGGTACTGGGGGGAAAGCCGATAAACTCATCTTT.